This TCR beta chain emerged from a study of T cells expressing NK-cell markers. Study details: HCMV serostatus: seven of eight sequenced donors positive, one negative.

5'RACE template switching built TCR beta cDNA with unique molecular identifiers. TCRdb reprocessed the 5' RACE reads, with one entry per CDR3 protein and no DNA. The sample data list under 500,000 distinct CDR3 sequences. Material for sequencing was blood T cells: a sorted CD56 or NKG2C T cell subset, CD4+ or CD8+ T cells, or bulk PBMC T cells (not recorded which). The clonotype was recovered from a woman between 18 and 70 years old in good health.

The CDR3 region is CASSQDIISNEQFF. The V and J genes are TRBV3-1 and TRBJ2-1. The germline CDR1 and CDR2 sequences are LGHDT and YNNKEL (reference sequence). This CDR3 is built from 14 residues.